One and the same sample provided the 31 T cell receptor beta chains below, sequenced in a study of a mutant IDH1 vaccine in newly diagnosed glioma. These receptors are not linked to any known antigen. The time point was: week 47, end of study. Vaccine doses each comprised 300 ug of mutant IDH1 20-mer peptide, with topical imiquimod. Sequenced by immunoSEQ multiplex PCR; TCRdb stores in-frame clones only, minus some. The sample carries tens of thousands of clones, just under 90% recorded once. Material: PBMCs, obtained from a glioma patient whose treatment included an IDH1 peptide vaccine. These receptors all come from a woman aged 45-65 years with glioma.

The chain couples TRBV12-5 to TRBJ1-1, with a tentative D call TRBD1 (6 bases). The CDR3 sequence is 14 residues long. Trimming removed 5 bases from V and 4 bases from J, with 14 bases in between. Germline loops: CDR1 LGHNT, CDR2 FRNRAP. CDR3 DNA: TGTGCTAGTGGTCACTCGACAGGACCCACTGAAGCTTTCTTT. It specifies CASGHSTGPTEAFF.

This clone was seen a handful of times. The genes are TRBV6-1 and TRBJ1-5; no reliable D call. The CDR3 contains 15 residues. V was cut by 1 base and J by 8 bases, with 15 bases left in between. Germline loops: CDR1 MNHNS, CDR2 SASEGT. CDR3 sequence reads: CASSEGTVGGEPQHF. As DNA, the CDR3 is TGTGCCAGCAGTGAAGGGACGGTGGGTGGTGAGCCCCAGCATTTT.

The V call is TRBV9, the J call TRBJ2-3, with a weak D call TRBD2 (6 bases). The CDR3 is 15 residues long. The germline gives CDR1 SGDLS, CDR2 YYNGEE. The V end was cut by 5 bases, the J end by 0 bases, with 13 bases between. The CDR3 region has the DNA TGTGCCAGCAGTGCCATTGGGACTAGCACAGATACGCAGTATTTT. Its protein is CASSAIGTSTDTQYF.

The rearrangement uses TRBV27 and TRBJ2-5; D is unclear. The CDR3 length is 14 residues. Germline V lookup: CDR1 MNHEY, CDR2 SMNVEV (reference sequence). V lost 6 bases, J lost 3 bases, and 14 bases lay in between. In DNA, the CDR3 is TGTGCCAGCAGCTCCACCCCCACTAAAGAGACCCAGTACTTC. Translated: CASSSTPTKETQYF.

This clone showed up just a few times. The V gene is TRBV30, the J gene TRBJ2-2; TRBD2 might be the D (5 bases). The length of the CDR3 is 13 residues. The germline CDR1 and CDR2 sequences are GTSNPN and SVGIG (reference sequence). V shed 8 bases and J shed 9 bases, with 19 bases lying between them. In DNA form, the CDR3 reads TGTGCCCTAACGACTATCCAGCGACGGGAGCTGTTTTTT. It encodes CALTTIQRRELFF. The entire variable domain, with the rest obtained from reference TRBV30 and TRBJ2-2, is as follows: SQTIHQWPATLVQPVGSPLSLECTVEGTSNPNLYWYRQAAGRGLQLLFYSVGIGQISSEVPQNLSASRPQDRQFILSSKKLLLSDSGFYLCALTTIQRRELFFGEGSRLTVL.

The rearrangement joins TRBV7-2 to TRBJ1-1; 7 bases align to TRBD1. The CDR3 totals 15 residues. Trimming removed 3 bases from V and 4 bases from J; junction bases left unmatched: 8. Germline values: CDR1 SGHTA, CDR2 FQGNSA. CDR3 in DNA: TGTGCCAGCAGCTTTCGAGGGGGCGCAGGCACTGAAGCTTTCTTT. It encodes CASSFRGGAGTEAFF.

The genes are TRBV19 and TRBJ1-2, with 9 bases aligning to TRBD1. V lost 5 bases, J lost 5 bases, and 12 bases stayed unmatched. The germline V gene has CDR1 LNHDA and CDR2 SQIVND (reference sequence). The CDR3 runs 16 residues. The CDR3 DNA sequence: TGTGCCAGTAGTTCGACCGGACAGGGGACATTTTATGGCTACACCTTC. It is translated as CASSSTGQGTFYGYTF.

CDR3 sequence (DNA): TGTGCCAGCAGTTCCACCACTTATGGCTACACCTTC. It yields the protein CASSSTTYGYTF. The rearrangement joins TRBV28 to TRBJ1-2; D ambiguous. The germline V gene encodes CDR1 MDHEN and CDR2 SYDVKM. The CDR3 loop spans 12 amino acids. The germline V and J ends were trimmed by 4 bases and 5 bases, with 8 bases remaining between them.

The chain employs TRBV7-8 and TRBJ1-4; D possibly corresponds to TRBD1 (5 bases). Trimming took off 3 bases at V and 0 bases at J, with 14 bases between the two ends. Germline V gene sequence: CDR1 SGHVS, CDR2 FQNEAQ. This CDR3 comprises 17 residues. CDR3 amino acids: CASSFGGALATNEKLFF. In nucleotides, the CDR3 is TGTGCCAGCAGCTTCGGGGGAGCTCTTGCAACTAATGAAAAACTGTTTTTT.

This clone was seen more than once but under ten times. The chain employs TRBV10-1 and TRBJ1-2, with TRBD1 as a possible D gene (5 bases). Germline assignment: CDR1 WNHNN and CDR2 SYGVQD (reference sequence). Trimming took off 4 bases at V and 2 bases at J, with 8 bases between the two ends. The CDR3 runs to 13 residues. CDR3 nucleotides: TGCGCCAGCAGTGCGGGGCTGAACTATGGCTACACCTTC. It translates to CASSAGLNYGYTF.

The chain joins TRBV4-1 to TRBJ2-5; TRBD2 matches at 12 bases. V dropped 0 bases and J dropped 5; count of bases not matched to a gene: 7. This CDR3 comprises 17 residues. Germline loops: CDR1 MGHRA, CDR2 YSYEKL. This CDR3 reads CASSQDQALAGGETQYF. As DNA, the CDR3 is TGCGCCAGCAGCCAAGATCAAGCCCTAGCGGGAGGGGAGACCCAGTACTTC.

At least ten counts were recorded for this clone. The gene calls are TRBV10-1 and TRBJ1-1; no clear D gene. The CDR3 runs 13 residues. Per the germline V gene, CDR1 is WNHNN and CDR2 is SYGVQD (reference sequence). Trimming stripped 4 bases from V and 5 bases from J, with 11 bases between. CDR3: CASSVDGWTEAFF. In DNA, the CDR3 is TGCGCCAGCAGTGTGGACGGCTGGACTGAAGCTTTCTTT.

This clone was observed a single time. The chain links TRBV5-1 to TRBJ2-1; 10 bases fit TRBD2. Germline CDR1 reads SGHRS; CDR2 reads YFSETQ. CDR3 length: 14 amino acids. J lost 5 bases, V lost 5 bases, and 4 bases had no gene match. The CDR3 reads CASRSGLANNEQFF. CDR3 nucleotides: TGCGCCAGCAGATCGGGACTAGCGAACAATGAGCAGTTCTTC.

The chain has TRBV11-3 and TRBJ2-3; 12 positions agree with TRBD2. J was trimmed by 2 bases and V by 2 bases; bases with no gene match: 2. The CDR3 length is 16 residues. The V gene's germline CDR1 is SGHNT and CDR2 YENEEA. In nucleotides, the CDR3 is TGTGCCAGCAGCTTAAGACTAGCGGGAGTCACAGATACGCAGTATTTT. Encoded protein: CASSLRLAGVTDTQYF. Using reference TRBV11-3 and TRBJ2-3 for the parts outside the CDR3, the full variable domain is EAGVVQSPRYKIIEKKQPVAFWCNPISGHNTLYWYLQNLGQGPELLIRYENEEAVDDSQLPKDRFSAERLKGVDSTLKIQPAELGDSAVYLCASSLRLAGVTDTQYFGPGTRLTVL.

The CDR3 is CASSRGTHNEQFF. The CDR3 DNA reads TGTGCCAGCAGTCGCGGGACTCACAATGAGCAGTTCTTC. This chain links TRBV27 with TRBJ2-1, with TRBD2 as a possible D gene (6 bases). Trimming removed 5 bases from V and 5 bases from J, with 10 bases in between. Germline CDR1 reads MNHEY; CDR2 reads SMNVEV (reference sequence). The length of the CDR3 is 13 residues.

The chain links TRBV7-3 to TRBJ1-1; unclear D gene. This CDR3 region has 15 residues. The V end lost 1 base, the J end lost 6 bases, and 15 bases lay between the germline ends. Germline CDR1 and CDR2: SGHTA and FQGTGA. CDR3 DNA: TGTGCCAGCAGCTTAAACGCGGGGAAAGGGTCTGAAGCTTTCTTT. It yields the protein CASSLNAGKGSEAFF.

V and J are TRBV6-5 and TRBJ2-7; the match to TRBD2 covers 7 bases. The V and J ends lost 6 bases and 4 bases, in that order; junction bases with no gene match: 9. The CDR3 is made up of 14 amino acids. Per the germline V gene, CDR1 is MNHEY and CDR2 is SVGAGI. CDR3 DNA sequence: TGTGCCAGCAGCGACGGGGGGAGGTGGTACGAGCAGTACTTC. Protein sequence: CASSDGGRWYEQYF.

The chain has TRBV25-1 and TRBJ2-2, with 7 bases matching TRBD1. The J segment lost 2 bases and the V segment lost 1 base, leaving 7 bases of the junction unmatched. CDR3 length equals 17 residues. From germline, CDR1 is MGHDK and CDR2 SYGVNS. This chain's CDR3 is CASSELGTADNTGELFF. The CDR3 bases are TGTGCCAGCAGTGAATTGGGGACAGCTGATAACACCGGGGAGCTGTTTTTT.

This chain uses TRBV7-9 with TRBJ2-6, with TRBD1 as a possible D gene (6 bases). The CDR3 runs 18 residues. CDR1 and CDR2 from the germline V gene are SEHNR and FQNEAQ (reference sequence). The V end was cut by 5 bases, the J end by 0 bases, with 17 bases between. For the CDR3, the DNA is TGTGCCAGCAGCCCCCAACAGGGTGCGAGCTCTGGGGCCAACGTCCTGACTTTC. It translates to CASSPQQGASSGANVLTF.

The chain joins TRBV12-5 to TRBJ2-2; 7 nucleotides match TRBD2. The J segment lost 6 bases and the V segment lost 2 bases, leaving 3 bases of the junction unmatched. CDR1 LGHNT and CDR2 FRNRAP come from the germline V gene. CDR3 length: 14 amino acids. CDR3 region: CASGLRLAAGELFF. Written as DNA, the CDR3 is TGTGCTAGTGGTTTGCGTCTAGCGGCCGGGGAGCTGTTTTTT.

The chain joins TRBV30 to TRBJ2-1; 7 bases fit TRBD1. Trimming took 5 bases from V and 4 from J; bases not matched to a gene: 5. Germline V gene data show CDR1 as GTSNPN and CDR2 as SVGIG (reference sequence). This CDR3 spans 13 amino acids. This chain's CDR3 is CAWSRTGYNEQFF. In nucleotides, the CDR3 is TGTGCCTGGTCTCGGACAGGATACAATGAGCAGTTCTTC.

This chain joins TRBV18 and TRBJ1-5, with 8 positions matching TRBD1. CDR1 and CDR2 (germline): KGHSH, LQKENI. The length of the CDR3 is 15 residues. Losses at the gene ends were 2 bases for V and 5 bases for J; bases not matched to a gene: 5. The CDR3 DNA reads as TGTGCCAGCTCACCAGCCGGGACAGGATATCAGCCCCAGCATTTT. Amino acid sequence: CASSPAGTGYQPQHF.

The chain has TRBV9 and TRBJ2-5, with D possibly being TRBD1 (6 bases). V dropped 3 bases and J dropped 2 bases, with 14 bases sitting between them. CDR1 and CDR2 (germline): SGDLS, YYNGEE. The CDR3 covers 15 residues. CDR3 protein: CASSGGRTVQETQYF. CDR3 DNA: TGTGCCAGCAGCGGGGGACGGACAGTACAAGAGACCCAGTACTTC.

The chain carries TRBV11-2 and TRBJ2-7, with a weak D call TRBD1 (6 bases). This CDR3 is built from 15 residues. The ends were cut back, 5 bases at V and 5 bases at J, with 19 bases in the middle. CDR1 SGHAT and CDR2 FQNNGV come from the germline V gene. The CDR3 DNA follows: TGTGCCAGCAGCCAAGGGGGTGGGGCCATAGACGAGCAGTACTTC. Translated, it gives CASSQGGGAIDEQYF.

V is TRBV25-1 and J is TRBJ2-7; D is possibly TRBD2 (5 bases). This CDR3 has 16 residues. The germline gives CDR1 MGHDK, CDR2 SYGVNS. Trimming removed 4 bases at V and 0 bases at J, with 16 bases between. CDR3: CASSAIRGASSYEQYF. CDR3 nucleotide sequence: TGTGCCAGCAGTGCTATACGGGGAGCCTCCTCCTACGAGCAGTACTTC.

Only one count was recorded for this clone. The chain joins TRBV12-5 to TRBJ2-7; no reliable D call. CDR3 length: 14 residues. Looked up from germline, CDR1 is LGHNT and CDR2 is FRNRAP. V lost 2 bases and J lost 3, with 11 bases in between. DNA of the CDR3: TGTGCTAGTGGTTTGATACAGACCGGCTACGAGCAGTACTTC. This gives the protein CASGLIQTGYEQYF.

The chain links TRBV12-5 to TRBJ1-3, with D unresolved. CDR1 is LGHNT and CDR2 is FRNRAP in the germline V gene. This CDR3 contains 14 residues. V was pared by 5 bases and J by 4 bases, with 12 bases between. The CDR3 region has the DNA TGTGCTAGTGGTCCCGGACGAGGCGGAAACACCATATATTTT. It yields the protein CASGPGRGGNTIYF.

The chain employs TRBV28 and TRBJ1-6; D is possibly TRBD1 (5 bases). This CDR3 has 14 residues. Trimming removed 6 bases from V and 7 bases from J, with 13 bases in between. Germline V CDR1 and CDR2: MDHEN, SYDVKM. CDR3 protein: CASRSGTPNSPLHF. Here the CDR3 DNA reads TGTGCCAGCAGATCCGGGACCCCGAATTCACCCCTCCACTTT. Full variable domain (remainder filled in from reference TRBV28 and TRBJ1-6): DVKVTQSSRYLVKRTGEKVFLECVQDMDHENMFWYRQDPGLGLRLIYFSYDVKMKEKGDIPEGYSVSREKKERFSLILESASTNQTSMYLCASRSGTPNSPLHFGNGTRLTVT.

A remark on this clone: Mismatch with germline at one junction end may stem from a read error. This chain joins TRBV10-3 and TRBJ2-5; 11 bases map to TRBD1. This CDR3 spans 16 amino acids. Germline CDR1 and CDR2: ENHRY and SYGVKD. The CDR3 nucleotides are TGTGCCATCAGTGGAGGGGGACAGGGGGTACAAGAGACCCGGTACTTC. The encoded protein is CAISGGGQGVQETRYF.

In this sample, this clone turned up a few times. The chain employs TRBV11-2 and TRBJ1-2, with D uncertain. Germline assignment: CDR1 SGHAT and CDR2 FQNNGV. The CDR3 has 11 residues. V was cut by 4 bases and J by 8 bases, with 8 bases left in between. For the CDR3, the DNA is TGTGCCAGCAGCTCTAGGAGGGGCTACACCTTC. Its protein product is CASSSRRGYTF.

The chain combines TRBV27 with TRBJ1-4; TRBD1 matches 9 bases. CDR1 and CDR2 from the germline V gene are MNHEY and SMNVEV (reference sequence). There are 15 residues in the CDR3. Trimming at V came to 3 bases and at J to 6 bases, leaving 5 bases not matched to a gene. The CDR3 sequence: CASSFLGQGDEKLFF. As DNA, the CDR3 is TGTGCCAGCAGTTTTTTGGGACAGGGAGATGAAAAACTGTTTTTT.